Each of the 21 T cell receptor beta chains below was sequenced from the same sample in a study of T cell responses to AZD1222 COVID-19 vaccine. TCRdb's table, derived via immunoSEQ multiplex PCR, lists solely in-frame clones and lacks some. The sample gives some 110,000 clones, about 86% of which show up once; 15% to 20% is in the top ten. The specimen comprised peripheral blood, sampled 28 days after the second AZD1222 dose. These receptors came from an adult who received the AZD1222 COVID-19 vaccine.

The chain is built from TRBV11-2 and TRBJ2-2; D is tentatively TRBD1 or TRBD2 (5 bases each). CDR3 length: 18 amino acids. Per the germline V gene, CDR1 is SGHAT and CDR2 is FQNNGV. V lost 4 bases and J lost 1, with 19 bases in between. For the CDR3, the DNA is TGTGCCAGCAGCTGGGGGTGGCGGAGACACATGAACACCGGGGAGCTGTTTTTT. This codes for CASSWGWRRHMNTGELFF.

V is TRBV5-1 and J is TRBJ1-1; 11 nucleotides match TRBD1. The junction had 6 bases not matched to a gene; V was cut back by 5 bases and J by 0 bases. The CDR3 sequence is 16 residues long. The germline CDR1 and CDR2 sequences are SGHRS and YFSETQ. CDR3 loop: CASRMGQGELNTEAFF. In nucleotides, the CDR3 is TGCGCCAGCAGGATGGGACAGGGGGAATTGAACACTGAAGCTTTCTTT.

The V and J genes are TRBV4-1 and TRBJ1-1; no definite D call. Germline CDR1 and CDR2: MGHRA and YSYEKL. V lost 0 bases and J lost 6, with 11 bases in between. The CDR3 covers 14 residues. The CDR3 spells CASSQEYGFSEAFF. The DNA of the CDR3 is TGCGCCAGCAGCCAAGAGTATGGGTTTTCTGAAGCTTTCTTT.

The CDR3 DNA sequence: TGTGCCAGCAGCCCCCCCCCGGTCGGCAAGACTGAAGCTTTCTTT. The encoded protein is CASSPPPVGKTEAFF. The chain links TRBV7-8 to TRBJ1-1; D gene uncertain. Trimming removed 5 bases at V and 5 bases at J, with 18 bases between. The V gene's germline CDR1 is SGHVS and CDR2 FQNEAQ. The CDR3 sequence is 15 residues long.

The genes are TRBV10-3 and TRBJ2-1; 7 nucleotides match TRBD2. CDR3 size: 16 residues. Germline V gene data show CDR1 as ENHRY and CDR2 as SYGVKD. Trimming took 0 bases from V and 4 from J; bases not matched to a gene: 6. The CDR3 region is CAISESSLAVYNEQFF. CDR3 DNA: TGTGCCATCAGTGAGTCGAGCCTAGCGGTATACAATGAGCAGTTCTTC.

The chain is built from TRBV18 and TRBJ2-1; tentatively, D is TRBD2 (5 bases). CDR1 and CDR2 from the germline V gene are KGHSH and LQKENI. Deletions cut 6 bases from V and 5 bases from J, with 17 bases between. This CDR3 has 15 residues. The CDR3, as DNA: TGTGCCAGCTCTCACCGGGGAATTGAGAACAATGAGCAGTTCTTC. Its translation is CASSHRGIENNEQFF.

The chain carries TRBV19 and TRBJ1-5, with TRBD1 as a possible D gene (6 bases). CDR3 length: 17 residues. Germline CDR1 is LNHDA and CDR2 is SQIVND (reference sequence). V lost 3 bases and J lost 2, with 17 bases in between. CDR3 coding DNA: TGTGCCAGTAGTATTCCGGGGGGGGCACGGGGCAATCAGCCCCAGCATTTT. This gives the protein CASSIPGGARGNQPQHF.

The V and J genes are TRBV7-3 and TRBJ1-1; D is uncertain. The V gene's germline CDR1 is SGHTA and CDR2 FQGTGA. Trimming removed 5 bases at V and 5 bases at J, with 12 bases between. CDR3 length: 13 amino acids. CDR3 loop: CASSRGRETEAFF. The DNA of the CDR3 is TGTGCCAGCAGCCGCGGACGGGAAACTGAAGCTTTCTTT.

The chain recombines TRBV14 with TRBJ2-2; D unclear. This CDR3 region has 17 residues. CDR1 is SGHDN and CDR2 is FVKESK in the germline V gene. Trimming removed 5 bases from V and 0 bases from J, with 16 bases in between. The CDR3 sequence is CASSNSRSRTNTGELFF. CDR3 in DNA: TGTGCCAGCAGCAATAGTCGAAGCCGGACGAACACCGGGGAGCTGTTTTTT.

The chain combines TRBV6-5 with TRBJ2-7; D uncertain. CDR3 length: 15 amino acids. The V gene's germline CDR1 is MNHEY and CDR2 SVGAGI. Trimming removed 2 bases at V and 5 bases at J, with 16 bases between. The CDR3 protein is CASSYAQVPRNEQYF. CDR3 bases: TGTGCCAGCAGTTACGCGCAGGTACCTCGCAACGAGCAGTACTTC.

This clone was counted a few times. This chain connects TRBV2 to TRBJ1-1; TRBD1 matches 7 bases. In germline, CDR1 is SNHLY, CDR2 FYNNEI. J gave up 5 bases and V 2 bases, and 5 bases lay outside the gene matches. The CDR3 is 14 amino acids. The CDR3 protein is CASSELGGETEAFF. The CDR3 DNA follows: TGTGCCAGCAGTGAACTAGGGGGCGAGACTGAAGCTTTCTTT.

The genes are TRBV28 and TRBJ1-5; the D gene is possibly TRBD1 (6 bases). Between the trimmed V and J ends, which lost 6 bases and 6 bases, there was a span of 9 bases. Germline V lookup: CDR1 MDHEN, CDR2 SYDVKM. The CDR3 has 12 amino acids. CDR3 sequence (DNA): TGTGCCAGCAGCTCCAGGGGTCAGCCCCAGCATTTT. Translation: CASSSRGQPQHF.

This clone has a single count. The chain uses TRBV5-6 and TRBJ2-5; tentative D call: TRBD2 (5 bases). V was pared by 4 bases and J by 3 bases, with 13 bases between. The length of the CDR3 is 14 residues. The germline V gene has CDR1 SGHDT and CDR2 YYEEEE. The CDR3 spells CASSRPTTKETQYF. CDR3 DNA sequence: TGTGCCAGCAGCCGACCGACTACCAAAGAGACCCAGTACTTC.

This rearrangement joins TRBV7-3 to TRBJ2-2, with TRBD2 identical over 8 bases. The CDR3 totals 15 residues. Germline V CDR1 and CDR2: SGHTA, FQGTGA. V shed 3 bases and J 6 bases; nucleotides not matched to a gene: 6. Written as DNA, the CDR3 is TGTGCCAGCAGCTTCGTTAGCGGGATACCCGGGGAGCTGTTTTTT. This codes for CASSFVSGIPGELFF.

V gene TRBV19 combines with J gene TRBJ1-5; 8 nucleotides agree with TRBD1. Germline CDR1 and CDR2: LNHDA and SQIVND (reference sequence). This CDR3 is built from 16 residues. V gave up 10 bases and J gave up 0 bases; unmatched junction bases: 11. CDR3 DNA sequence: TGTGCCATTTCGACAGGGGCAACTGATAGCAATCAGCCCCAGCATTTT. As protein: CAISTGATDSNQPQHF.

The chain couples TRBV11-1 to TRBJ2-7; TRBD1 matches 8 bases. The CDR3 extends over 14 amino acids. Germline assignment: CDR1 SGHAT and CDR2 FQDESV (reference sequence). V gave up 5 bases and J gave up 0 bases; unmatched junction bases: 3. DNA of the CDR3: TGTGCCAGCAGCCCCGGGACAGGCTCCTACGAGCAGTACTTC. It translates to CASSPGTGSYEQYF.

The chain is built from TRBV7-9 and TRBJ1-2; D gene unclear. This CDR3 is 13 amino acids long. Germline values: CDR1 SEHNR, CDR2 FQNEAQ (reference sequence). Trimming left V 1 base short and J 3 bases short, with 6 bases between. The CDR3 loop reads CASSLVPDYGYTF. The DNA for the CDR3 is TGTGCCAGCAGCTTAGTGCCGGACTATGGCTACACCTTC.

Concerning this clone itself: The sample holds other DNA sequences that translate to the same CDR3. This sequence joins TRBV6-6 and TRBJ1-2; D perhaps matches TRBD1 (6 bases). The CDR3 contains 15 residues. The V gene's germline CDR1 is MNHNY and CDR2 SVGAGI (reference sequence). V lost 0 bases to trimming and J lost 2 bases, with 10 bases between them. CDR3 nucleotides: TGTGCCAGCAGTTACTCCCCCGGGGGCAACTATGGCTACACCTTC. Protein product: CASSYSPGGNYGYTF.

This rearrangement joins TRBV2 to TRBJ2-5, with D perhaps given as TRBD1 or TRBD2 (7 bases each). The V end lost 10 bases, the J end lost 4 bases, and 16 bases lay between the germline ends. Germline V gives CDR1 SNHLY, CDR2 FYNNEI. This CDR3 has 13 amino acids. CDR3 residues: CANYDREGETQYF. The CDR3 bases are TGTGCCAACTACGACAGGGAGGGAGAGACCCAGTACTTC.

The rearrangement uses TRBV6-2 or TRBV6-3 and TRBJ2-3; D may be TRBD1 (5 bases). The CDR3 runs to 15 residues. Germline loops: CDR1 MNHEY, CDR2 SVGEGT. With 5 bases removed from V and 0 bases from J, the gap between germline ends came to 12 bases. CDR3 in DNA: TGTGCCAGCAGTACGAACAGGAGAAGCACAGATACGCAGTATTTT. This translates into CASSTNRRSTDTQYF.

This chain connects TRBV10-2 to TRBJ1-1, with D possibly TRBD1 on 5 matching bases. Deletions cut 6 bases from V and 0 bases from J, with 17 bases between. CDR3 size: 16 residues. Germline values: CDR1 WSHSY, CDR2 SAAADI. The CDR3 nucleotides read TGCGCCAGCAGGGGACCTCCCCCGAGGATGAACACTGAAGCTTTCTTT. This encodes CASRGPPPRMNTEAFF.